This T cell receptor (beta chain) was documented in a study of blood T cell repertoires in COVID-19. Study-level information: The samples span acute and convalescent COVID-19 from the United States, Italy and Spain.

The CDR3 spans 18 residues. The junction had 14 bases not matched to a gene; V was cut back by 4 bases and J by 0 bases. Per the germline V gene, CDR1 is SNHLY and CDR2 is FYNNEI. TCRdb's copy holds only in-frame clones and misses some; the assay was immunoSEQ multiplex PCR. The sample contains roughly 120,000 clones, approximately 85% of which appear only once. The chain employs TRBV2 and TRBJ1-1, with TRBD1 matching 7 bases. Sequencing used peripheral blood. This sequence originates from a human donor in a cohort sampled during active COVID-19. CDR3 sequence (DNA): TGTGCCAGCAGTGGCCGGCCGAGGGGGCTTGAAGTGAACACTGAAGCTTTCTTT. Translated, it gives CASSGRPRGLEVNTEAFF.